This is a list of T cell receptor beta chains from one sample in a study of blood T cell repertoires in COVID-19. This table comes from immunoSEQ multiplex PCR, and its TCRdb copy is limited to in-frame clones, with some not included. The repertoire consists of 95,000 to 120,000 clones, with approximately 85% occurring once and the leading ten covering around 6%. The specimen sequenced was peripheral blood. The receptors here all came from a woman aged 55-70 years with COVID-19, enrolled during active disease. Both conserved end residues are trimmed from each CDR3. Size values are once, few and many counts, or a class for expanded clones, and some rows have none.

clone size	V gene	J gene	CDR3 protein
once	TRBV15	TRBJ1-5	ATTKDRGVQPQH
.	TRBV6-1	TRBJ1-2	ASSDRQGAVDGYT
.	TRBV2	TRBJ1-1	ASSHDKIMNTEAF
once	TRBV5-1	TRBJ1-1	ASSITSPNTEAF
.	TRBV3-1/TRBV3-2	TRBJ2-3	ASSQIATDTQY
.	TRBV10-3	TRBJ2-7	AISESRASSPYEQY
.	TRBV5-4	TRBJ2-2	ASSLNAGGETGELF
.	TRBV6-6	TRBJ2-2	ASSYWRQEAGELF
few	TRBV7-3	TRBJ2-1	ASSIDSSLYNEQF
.	TRBV19	TRBJ2-2	ASSKRTGIFSGELF
.	TRBV5-4	TRBJ1-2	ASNRGGDSYYGYT
.	TRBV19	TRBJ1-1	ASNVHMNTEAF
many	TRBV19	TRBJ2-3	ASSMMGGRGTATDTQY
.	TRBV2	TRBJ1-5	ASSFFDTQPQH
few	TRBV19	TRBJ1-2	ASSIQKNYGYT
.	TRBV18	TRBJ1-2	ASSPTNRGYNYGYT
.	TRBV19	TRBJ1-2	ASSIGGSNYGYT
.	TRBV30	TRBJ1-2	AWRRQTYGYT
.	TRBV9	TRBJ2-7	ASSVGSDSYEQY
.	TRBV5-4	TRBJ1-1	ASSRVPSGQMNTEAF
.	TRBV7-9	TRBJ1-2	ASSLGPGFGYT
.	TRBV7-9	TRBJ1-1	ASSLDTHVAF
.	TRBV19	TRBJ1-5	ASSISNQPQH
.	TRBV6-5	TRBJ1-1	ATVVDTEAF
few	TRBV6-5	TRBJ1-5	ASSYRRGNQPQH
.	TRBV10-3	TRBJ1-3	AISGTELNTIY
.	TRBV18	TRBJ1-1	ASSPPNGINTEAF
.	TRBV5-5	TRBJ1-3	ASSSPQAETWNTIY
.	TRBV19	TRBJ2-2	ASKRPGDRYTGELF
.	TRBV10-2	TRBJ1-1	ASSRGQGWTEAF
.	TRBV7-9	TRBJ2-2	ASSSPSRATGELF
.	TRBV5-1	TRBJ2-3	ASSSGLAIDTQY
once	TRBV10-2	TRBJ1-2	ASAPQGGVGQAYT